This entry lists 4 T cell receptor beta chains sequenced from one sample in a study of cytomegalovirus exposure and HLA in healthy donors. Researchers ran the PCR with 60 Vbeta and 13 Jbeta primers. TCRdb's copy holds only in-frame clones and misses some; the assay was immunoSEQ multiplex PCR. In the table there are some 170,000 clones, just over 75% of which are singletons. The sample taken for sequencing was PBMCs. The receptors derive from a woman aged 60 to 75 in good health and CMV-seropositive.

The chain employs TRBV9 and TRBJ2-6, with D possibly being TRBD1 (6 bases). Trimming removed 3 bases from V and 1 base from J, with 8 bases in between. The CDR3 has 15 residues. CDR1 SGDLS and CDR2 YYNGEE come from the germline V gene. CDR3 DNA sequence: TGTGCCAGCAGCGCAGGGACATCTGGGGCCAACGTCCTGACTTTC. It is translated as CASSAGTSGANVLTF.

Comments on this clone: One end of the junction does not line up with germline, which may come from a read error. The CDR3, as DNA: TGTGCCAGCAGCTCCGGAGGTCCTTTCCTTTTC. It specifies CASSSGGPFLF. The chain carries TRBV7-9 and TRBJ1-2; D is undetermined. The CDR3 runs to 11 residues. Germline V lookup: CDR1 SEHNR, CDR2 FQNEAQ (reference sequence). The variable domain in full, with the rest retrieved from reference TRBV7-9 and TRBJ1-2, is DTGVSQNPRHKITKRGQNVTFRCDPISEHNRLYWYRQTLGQGPEFLTYFQNEAQLEKSRLLSDRFSAERPKGSFSTLEIQRTEQGDSAMYLCASSSGGPFLFGSGTRLTVV.

The rearrangement joins TRBV28 to TRBJ2-7; a possible D gene is TRBD1 (6 bases). This CDR3 is built from 14 residues. The ends were cut back, 5 bases at V and 2 bases at J, with 13 bases in the middle. Germline assignment: CDR1 MDHEN and CDR2 SYDVKM. DNA of the CDR3: TGTGCCAGCAGTCTACCTCAGGGGACCTACGAGCAGTACTTC. The encoded protein is CASSLPQGTYEQYF.

This chain links TRBV30 with TRBJ2-7; a weak D match, TRBD1 (5 bases). V was pared by 5 bases and J by 2 bases, with 19 bases between. This CDR3 has 15 amino acids. Germline V gene lookup returns CDR1 GTSNPN and CDR2 SVGIG (reference sequence). CDR3 sequence reads: CAWAPLGVPTYEQYF. The CDR3 coding sequence is TGTGCCTGGGCCCCTTTAGGGGTCCCGACCTACGAGCAGTACTTC. The full variable domain, in which reference TRBV30 and TRBJ2-7 provide the parts outside the CDR3, is SQTIHQWPATLVQPVGSPLSLECTVEGTSNPNLYWYRQAAGRGLQLLFYSVGIGQISSEVPQNLSASRPQDRQFILSSKKLLLSDSGFYLCAWAPLGVPTYEQYFGPGTRLTVT.